A selection of T cell receptor beta chains follows, all from one sample in a study of glioma-infiltrating T cells. TCRdb ran MiXCR on the multiplex PCR reads and lists one entry per CDR3 protein. The data hold over 70,000 distinct CDR3 sequences, with around 23% observed a single time. The sequenced sample was glioma tissue, nonneoplastic brain tissue, or PBMCs (not recorded which). Every receptor here comes from a human donor with low-grade glioma or glioblastoma, undergoing nonglioma brain surgery, or in good health (not recorded which). Both conserved end residues are part of each CDR3. A D gene is named only where the DNA matches it firmly. Rows give clone size only sometimes, using once, few, many, or a class for an expanded clone.

clone_size d_call j_call v_call cdr3_aa cdr3_nt
once NA TRBJ2-7 TRBV12-3/TRBV12-4 CASSSSGRTYEQYF TGTGCCAGCAGTTCGTCGGGACGGACCTACGAGCAGTACTTC
many NA TRBJ1-5 TRBV19 CASSTDWIGPQHF TGTGCCAGTAGTACCGACTGGATCGGCCCCCAGCATTTT
NA NA TRBJ2-7 TRBV27 CASSLSAIRSNYEQYF TGTGCCAGCAGCTTATCAGCCATACGAAGCAACTACGAGCAGTACTTC
few NA TRBJ2-7 TRBV5-4 CASRIRTSPCFCSYEQYF TGTGCCAGCAGGATACGTACCTCCCCCTGTTTTTGCTCCTACGAGCAGTACTTC
many TRBD1 TRBJ2-1 TRBV4-1 CASSGGPTGNEQFF TGCGCCAGCAGCGGGGGTCCGACAGGGAATGAGCAGTTCTTC
NA TRBD2 TRBJ2-1 TRBV12-3/TRBV12-4 CASKRLAVNEQFF TGTGCCAGCAAAAGACTAGCGGTCAATGAGCAGTTCTTC
many NA TRBJ1-1 TRBV19 CASIKFRGWTEAFF TGTGCCAGTATCAAATTTCGGGGGTGGACTGAAGCTTTCTTT
many NA TRBJ1-1 TRBV20-1 CSANTEGLDTEAFF TGCAGTGCTAATACCGAGGGACTCGACACTGAAGCTTTCTTT
NA NA TRBJ2-1 TRBV12-3/TRBV12-4 CASSFTGARAHNEQFF TGTGCCAGCAGTTTTACGGGGGCAAGGGCCCACAATGAGCAGTTCTTC
many NA TRBJ1-3 TRBV7-6 CASSLALGGGNTIYF TGTGCCAGCAGCTTAGCATTGGGCGGCGGAAACACCATATATTTT
many NA TRBJ2-7 TRBV20-1 CSARDAGLVRYEQYF TGCAGTGCTAGAGACGCTGGCCTAGTCCGCTACGAGCAGTACTTC
few TRBD1 TRBJ2-7 TRBV2 CASSSDRGHNEQYF TGTGCCAGCAGTTCGGACAGGGGACACAACGAGCAGTACTTC
NA NA TRBJ2-5 TRBV7-2 CASSKDRETQYF TGTGCCAGCAGCAAGGACCGAGAGACCCAGTACTTC
many NA TRBJ2-7 TRBV27 CASSLPRGRGLYEQYF TGTGCCAGCAGTTTACCCAGGGGCCGGGGCCTCTACGAGCAGTACTTC
few TRBD2 TRBJ2-2 TRBV12-3/TRBV12-4 CASRSSAGARELFF TGTGCCAGCAGGTCCTCAGCGGGAGCCAGGGAGCTGTTTTTT
many NA TRBJ1-1 TRBV7-6 CASSLSRVNTEAFF TGTGCCAGCAGTTTGTCCAGAGTGAACACTGAAGCTTTCTTT
many NA TRBJ1-2 TRBV7-2 CASSLAGHGYTF TGTGCCAGCAGCTTAGCGGGGCATGGCTACACCTTC
few NA TRBJ2-1 TRBV2 CASSEAGGRDEQFF TGTGCCAGCAGTGAAGCGGGGGGGCGCGATGAGCAGTTCTTC
few NA TRBJ1-2 TRBV12-3/TRBV12-4 CASSRQSNYGYTF TGTGCCAGCAGTCGACAGTCTAACTATGGCTACACCTTC
many NA TRBJ2-7 TRBV20-1 CSASVPSRAMEGAMYEQYF TGCAGTGCTAGTGTTCCGAGCCGGGCAATGGAGGGGGCGATGTACGAGCAGTACTTC
NA TRBD1 TRBJ2-5 TRBV20-1 CSARDPFDRECPETRYF TGCAGTGCTAGAGACCCATTCGACAGGGAGTGTCCAGAGACCCGGTACTTC
many NA TRBJ2-1 TRBV6-4 CASSDFNRLGNEQFF TGTGCCAGCAGTGACTTTAACCGACTGGGCAATGAGCAGTTCTTC